Listed below are T cell receptor beta chains from one sample, sequenced in a study of cytomegalovirus exposure and HLA in healthy donors. The repertoire was sequenced with immunoSEQ multiplex PCR; TCRdb's copy has only in-frame clones and lacks some. The sample includes about 160,000 clones, 82% of them seen just once. Material for sequencing was PBMCs. These receptors came from a girl aged 2-10 years in good health and CMV-seropositive. Both conserved end residues are part of each CDR3. Fields, in order: V gene, clone size, D gene, J gene, CDR3 DNA, CDR3 protein. D genes are given only for firm matches. A clone size is listed for some rows: how often the clone was seen (once, few, many), or a class if it is expanded.

>TRBV6-6|.|TRBD1|TRBJ1-1
TGTGCCAGCAGTTACCCAGGGACAGGGCCAGACACTGAAGCTTTCTTT
CASSYPGTGPDTEAFF
>TRBV6-5|.|TRBD1|TRBJ2-1
TGTGCCAGCAGTGCGGACAGGGAGAACTACAATGAGCAGTTCTTC
CASSADRENYNEQFF
>TRBV7-9|.|.|TRBJ1-4
TGTGCCAGCAGCTTACAGGGCGGTAATGAAAAACTGTTTTTT
CASSLQGGNEKLFF
>TRBV7-9|once|.|TRBJ1-1
TGTGCCAGCAGACACTCCTCCACGAGGGGAGGGGACACTGAAGCTTTCTTT
CASRHSSTRGGDTEAFF
>TRBV29-1|few|.|TRBJ1-1
TGCAGCGTTGGCTCCCTAGGCGTAGCTTTCTTT
CSVGSLGVAFF
>TRBV28|.|.|TRBJ2-5
TGTGCCAGCAGTTTCGGAGGCAGGCCCCAAGAGACCCAGTACTTC
CASSFGGRPQETQYF
>TRBV13|few|TRBD2|TRBJ2-1
TGTGCCAGCAGCCGGCGGACTAGCGGAGATTCCTACAATGAGCAGTTCTTC
CASSRRTSGDSYNEQFF
>TRBV28|.|TRBD1|TRBJ2-2
TGTGCCAGTTGGGACAGGGGAAACACCGGGGAGCTGTTTTTT
CASWDRGNTGELFF
>TRBV6-6|few|.|TRBJ1-3
TGTGCCAGCATTGCAGGGCACAGCTCTGGAAACACCATATATTTT
CASIAGHSSGNTIYF
>TRBV18|once|.|TRBJ2-7
TGTGCCAGCTCACCAAATGGGGAGGCCTACGAGCAGTACTTC
CASSPNGEAYEQYF
>TRBV19|.|TRBD1|TRBJ2-3
TGTGCCAGTAGTATAGATCTCGGGGGACAGGGTACAGATACGCAGTATTTT
CASSIDLGGQGTDTQYF
>TRBV4-1|.|TRBD2|TRBJ2-1
TGCGCCAGCAGCCAAGGGCTAGCGGGAGGGGGCAATGAGCAGTTCTTC
CASSQGLAGGGNEQFF
>TRBV7-8|few|TRBD2|TRBJ2-2
TGTGCCAGCAGCGAACCGAAACTCTGGACTAGCGGAAACACCGGGGAGCTGTTTTTT
CASSEPKLWTSGNTGELFF
>TRBV5-6|few|TRBD1|TRBJ2-7
TGTGCCAGCAGCTACCGGGACAGACCCTACGAGCAGTACTTC
CASSYRDRPYEQYF
>TRBV7-9|.|.|TRBJ1-1
TGTGCCAGCAGCTCGGGACAAGCCACTGAAGCTTTCTTT
CASSSGQATEAFF
>TRBV10-1|few|.|TRBJ2-1
TGCGCCAGCAGTGAGCGGGAGAACAATGAGCAGTTCTTC
CASSERENNEQFF
>TRBV5-1|few|.|TRBJ2-1
TGCGCCAGCAGCCCGGACAGCTTTCAAATCAATGAGCAGTTCTTC
CASSPDSFQINEQFF
>TRBV2|once|TRBD1|TRBJ1-1
TGTGCCAGCAGGCACCCGGGACAGGGAAACACTGAAGCTTTCTTT
CASRHPGQGNTEAFF
>TRBV27|once|.|TRBJ1-5
TGTGCCAGCAGTTTACTTGGGGGAGGTCAGCCCCAGCATTTT
CASSLLGGGQPQHF
>TRBV4-1|.|TRBD2|TRBJ2-1
TGCGCCAGCAGCCGGGCCGGACTAGCGCGGTACAATGAGCAGTTCTTC
CASSRAGLARYNEQFF
>TRBV4-1|.|TRBD2|TRBJ2-7
TGCGCCAGCAGCCAATCTCCTCTCCCTCCTAGCGGGAGCGTTAGCTCCTACGAGCAGTACTTC
CASSQSPLPPSGSVSSYEQYF
>TRBV2|.|.|TRBJ1-3
TGTGCCAGCAGCCTCCAGGGCGCTTTCTCTGGAAACACCATATATTTT
CASSLQGAFSGNTIYF
>TRBV7-5|.|.|TRBJ2-7
TGTGCCAGAAGCTTATCGAAGTCAGTCGACGAGCAGTACTTC
CARSLSKSVDEQYF
>TRBV30|.|.|TRBJ2-3
TGTGCCTGGAGTGTAGGGCGGGACCCTACAGATACGCAGTATTTT
CAWSVGRDPTDTQYF
>TRBV7-8|.|TRBD2|TRBJ2-1
TGTGCCAGCAGCTACGGGACTAGCGGAAATGAGCAGTTCTTC
CASSYGTSGNEQFF
>TRBV6-1|.|TRBD2|TRBJ2-3
TGTGCCAGCAGTGCGGGACTAGCGTCGGATACGCAGTATTTT
CASSAGLASDTQYF
>TRBV30|.|TRBD2|TRBJ2-1
TGTGCCTGGGGACTAGCGGTATACAATGAGCAGTTCTTC
CAWGLAVYNEQFF
>TRBV5-1|.|.|TRBJ2-7
TGCGCCAGCAGCTTGGGCGGGTTTTCCTACGAGCAGTACTTC
CASSLGGFSYEQYF
>TRBV7-9|.|.|TRBJ2-2
TGTGCCAGCAGCTTAGCGCTGGGACTTTATGCCTCCACCGGGGAGCTGTTTTTT
CASSLALGLYASTGELFF
>TRBV6-1|.|TRBD1|TRBJ2-1
TGTGCCAGCAATACCTACAGGGGTGAGCAGTTCTTC
CASNTYRGEQFF
>TRBV30|.|TRBD1|TRBJ1-1
TGTGCCTGGAGTGAGAGCGGGACAGGGACAGTGAGGACTGAAGCTTTCTTT
CAWSESGTGTVRTEAFF
>TRBV6-1|once|.|TRBJ2-4
TGTGCCAGCAGTGAGACAGATCTAGCCAAAAACATTCAGTACTTC
CASSETDLAKNIQYF
>TRBV10-2|.|.|TRBJ2-3
TGCGCCAGCAGTGACCAGCGCCGGGGAGGATGGGGCACAGATACGCAGTATTTT
CASSDQRRGGWGTDTQYF
>TRBV30|.|TRBD2|TRBJ2-3
TGTGCCTGGAGTGTGGGACTAGCGGGACGCACAGATACGCAGTATTTT
CAWSVGLAGRTDTQYF
>TRBV29-1|.|TRBD1|TRBJ1-3
TGCAGCGTTGCTCCCCTGACAGGGAGACGGGACACCATATATTTT
CSVAPLTGRRDTIYF
>TRBV28|.|TRBD1|TRBJ2-2
TGTGCCAGCAGTTTATCTGGGACAGGGTCTTACACCGGGGAGCTGTTTTTT
CASSLSGTGSYTGELFF
>TRBV28|.|.|TRBJ2-7
TGTGCCAGCAGTCGCACCGAGTACGAGCAGTACTTC
CASSRTEYEQYF
>TRBV6-4|.|TRBD2|TRBJ2-7
TGTGCCAGCAGTGACTCGTCCCGAGCGGGAGACTCCTACGAGCAGTACTTC
CASSDSSRAGDSYEQYF
>TRBV7-8|.|.|TRBJ1-5
TGTGCCAGCAGCCAATTTGGTCGGACATCTCTCGCTAATCAGCCCCAGCATTTT
CASSQFGRTSLANQPQHF
>TRBV4-2|.|TRBD2|TRBJ2-2
TGTGCCAGCAGCCAAGTTGGTAGGCGGGAGAGGGACACCGGGGAGCTGTTTTTT
CASSQVGRRERDTGELFF
>TRBV7-2|.|.|TRBJ1-3
TGTGCCAGCAGCTCCCAACAGGGACCTGGAAACACCATATATTTT
CASSSQQGPGNTIYF
>TRBV30|.|.|TRBJ2-5
TGTGCCTGGAGCCTATCCTCAGGGCGCCAAGAGACCCAGTACTTC
CAWSLSSGRQETQYF
>TRBV15|.|TRBD1|TRBJ2-7
TGTGCCACCAGCAGAGTTAAGGGACAGAGCTCCTACGAGCAGTACTTC
CATSRVKGQSSYEQYF
>TRBV6-6|few|.|TRBJ1-1
TGTGCCAGCAGTTATGCCGGGGTCTCTGAAGCTTTCTTT
CASSYAGVSEAFF
>TRBV15|.|.|TRBJ2-3
TGTGCCACCAGCGGCCCCATATCCAGAGATACGCAGTATTTT
CATSGPISRDTQYF
>TRBV27|.|.|TRBJ2-5
TGTGCCAGCAGACCACTAGCTAGGGAGACCCAGTACTTC
CASRPLARETQYF
>TRBV28|once|.|TRBJ1-1
TGTGCCAGCAGCACAGAGACCACTGAAGCTTTCTTT
CASSTETTEAFF
>TRBV25-1|.|.|TRBJ2-3
TGTGCCAGCAGTGAATGGGAAGGGGGGGCAGATACGCAGTATTTT
CASSEWEGGADTQYF
>TRBV15|.|.|TRBJ2-6
TGTGCCACCAGCAGAGAGACCGCGACAGCTTTCTCTGGGGCCAACGTCCTGACTTTC
CATSRETATAFSGANVLTF
>TRBV2|.|TRBD1|TRBJ1-5
TGTGCCAGCTCCGGACAGGGGGCCTCTCAGCCCCAGCATTTT
CASSGQGASQPQHF
>TRBV4-1|few|TRBD2|TRBJ2-4
TGCGCCACCATGACTAGCGGGAGGGCTTGGGTATCTAACCAGTACTTC
CATMTSGRAWVSNQYF
>TRBV20-1|.|.|TRBJ1-4
TGCAGTGCCAAAGACAGGGAAAAACTGTTTTTT
CSAKDREKLFF
>TRBV19|.|.|TRBJ1-1
TGTGCCAGTAGTATTTTCCAGGGAGGCACTGAAGCTTTCTTT
CASSIFQGGTEAFF
>TRBV7-2|.|.|TRBJ2-7
TGTGCCAGCAGCTTAGCTAGATCCTACGAGCAGTACTTC
CASSLARSYEQYF
>TRBV10-3|.|.|TRBJ2-5
TGTGCCATGGCCCCGCAGGGCCAAGAGACCCAGTACTTC
CAMAPQGQETQYF
>TRBV25-1|few|TRBD2|TRBJ2-2
TGTGCCAGCAGTGAACCAGCGGGGGGGGACACCGGGGAGCTGTTTTTT
CASSEPAGGDTGELFF
>TRBV18|.|TRBD2|TRBJ2-1
TGTGCCAGCTCACCAGGACTAGCGGGTTACAATGAGCAGTTCTTC
CASSPGLAGYNEQFF
>TRBV14|once|.|TRBJ2-7
TGTGCCAGCAGCCCCGGCGGCCGCGAGCAGTACTTC
CASSPGGREQYF
>TRBV4-1|once|.|TRBJ1-2
TGCGCCAGCAGCCAACCGAATGACTCCGGGTTCTATGGCTACACCTTC
CASSQPNDSGFYGYTF
>TRBV10-3|.|TRBD1|TRBJ1-1
TGTGCCATCAGTGGGGGGAACAGGGGGAACACTGAAGCTTTCTTT
CAISGGNRGNTEAFF